What follows are 16 T cell receptor beta chains derived from one specimen sequenced in a study of T-cell memory formation after mild COVID-19. TCRdb ran MiXCR on the 5' RACE reads and lists one entry per CDR3 protein. The table has roughly 240,000 distinct CDR3 sequences, under 20% seen once. The specimen was PBMCs or a T cell subset sorted from them (not recorded which). The receptors come from a man younger than 35 who had mild COVID-19 (a few samples of this study predate the infection). Cell type and time point are not known.

This chain joins TRBV9 and TRBJ2-3, with D possibly being TRBD1 (5 bases). In germline, CDR1 is SGDLS, CDR2 YYNGEE. Trimming left V 0 bases short and J 2 bases short, with 10 bases between. The CDR3 totals 15 residues. The CDR3 region has the DNA TGTGCCAGCAGCGTAGAGGGCAGGGACACAGATACGCAGTATTTT. Residues: CASSVEGRDTDTQYF.

The CDR3 bases are TGCAGCGTTGAAGAAACAGATACGCAGTATTTT. Translating gives CSVEETDTQYF. V usage is TRBV29-1 and J usage is TRBJ2-3; D remains ambiguous. The V end was cut by 0 bases, the J end by 3 bases, with 1 base between. Germline lookup yields CDR1 SQVTM and CDR2 ANQGSEA. This CDR3 is 11 amino acids long.

V gene TRBV7-8 combines with J gene TRBJ2-3; D may match TRBD1 or TRBD2 (6 bases each). This CDR3 comprises 14 residues. Trimming pared 8 bases from V and 1 base from J, leaving 13 bases between. The germline CDR1 and CDR2 sequences are SGHVS and FQNEAQ. CDR3 in amino acids: CASYRGGRTDTQYF. The CDR3 bases are TGTGCCAGCTACCGAGGGGGGCGCACAGATACGCAGTATTTT.

This clonotype came up many times. The rearrangement joins TRBV7-6 to TRBJ1-1; weak D call: TRBD1 (5 bases). The V end was cut by 1 base, the J end by 0 bases, with 6 bases between. From germline, CDR1 is SGHVS and CDR2 FNYEAQ. The CDR3 totals 14 residues. The chain's CDR3 is CASSLGQMNTEAFF. CDR3 DNA: TGTGCCAGCAGCTTAGGACAGATGAACACTGAAGCTTTCTTT.

The chain has TRBV29-1 and TRBJ1-2; D not certain. Trimming left V 6 bases short and J 5 bases short, with 7 bases between. Germline CDR1 is SQVTM and CDR2 is ANQGSEA. CDR3 size: 10 residues. The CDR3: CSVLSYGYTF. For the CDR3, the DNA is TGCAGCGTCCTTTCGTATGGCTACACCTTC.

Many counts were recorded for this clonotype. J is TRBJ2-3 and V is TRBV5-1, with D unresolved. Looked up from germline, CDR1 is SGHRS and CDR2 is YFSETQ. The CDR3 runs to 17 residues. Between the trimmed V and J ends, which lost 4 bases and 3 bases, there was a span of 21 bases. The CDR3 loop reads CASSLGISARATDTQYF. In nucleotides, the CDR3 is TGCGCCAGCAGCCTGGGGATTAGTGCCCGGGCGACAGATACGCAGTATTTT.

This clonotype has more than one count but fewer than ten. The rearrangement uses TRBV4-3 and TRBJ2-2, with TRBD1 matching over 8 bases. The trim removed 0 bases at V and 5 bases at J, leaving 5 bases unmatched. Germline V gene sequence: CDR1 LGHNA, CDR2 YSLEER. CDR3 length equals 16 residues. CDR3 bases: TGCGCCAGCAGCCAAGATTGGCAGGGGGCGACCGGGGAGCTGTTTTTT. It is translated as CASSQDWQGATGELFF.

V and J are TRBV19 and TRBJ2-1; the match to TRBD2 covers 12 bases. V lost 9 bases and J lost 4; bases outside the gene matches: 4. The CDR3 is 14 amino acids. Germline lookup yields CDR1 LNHDA and CDR2 SQIVND (reference sequence). The CDR3 region is CASTGLAGYNEQFF. CDR3 nucleotide sequence: TGTGCCAGCACAGGACTAGCGGGGTACAATGAGCAGTTCTTC.

This clonotype showed up just a few times. In DNA, the CDR3 is TGTGCCAGCAGCCAATCCACCCTAGGAGGTACTGGGGCCAACGTCCTGACTTTC. It encodes CASSQSTLGGTGANVLTF. The chain combines TRBV7-9 with TRBJ2-6, with D perhaps TRBD2 (5 bases). Trimming removed 5 bases at V and 2 bases at J, with 19 bases between. This CDR3 is 18 amino acids long. Germline V gene lookup returns CDR1 SEHNR and CDR2 FQNEAQ (reference sequence).

The table lists this clonotype with a few counts. The chain combines TRBV20-1 with TRBJ2-1; the match to TRBD1 covers 8 bases. Losses at the gene ends were 4 bases for V and 2 bases for J; bases not matched to a gene: 7. Germline V CDR1 and CDR2: DFQATT, SNEGSKA (reference sequence). CDR3 length: 15 amino acids. CDR3: CSATVGQGTYNEQFF. CDR3 in DNA: TGCAGTGCTACCGTAGGACAGGGTACCTACAATGAGCAGTTCTTC.

This clonotype was counted a few times. This chain joins TRBV29-1 and TRBJ2-1, with 8 bases that match TRBD2. Germline CDR1 SQVTM, CDR2 ANQGSEA. The CDR3 loop spans 14 amino acids. Trimming removed 6 bases from V and 7 bases from J; junction bases left unmatched: 11. The DNA for the CDR3 is TGCAGCGTAACGGGGCGGGGGGTCTTGAATGAGCAGTTCTTC. This gives the protein CSVTGRGVLNEQFF.

This clonotype showed up many times. The chain has TRBV5-1 and TRBJ2-7, with no clear D. CDR1 and CDR2 from the germline V gene are SGHRS and YFSETQ. This CDR3 has 14 residues. Trimming left V 2 bases short and J 0 bases short, with 9 bases between. In nucleotides, the CDR3 is TGCGCCAGCAGCTTAGAGGCAGGCTCCTACGAGCAGTACGTC. It encodes CASSLEAGSYEQYV.

The chain recombines TRBV12-3 or TRBV12-4 with TRBJ2-5, with D possibly TRBD1 on 5 matching bases. The CDR3 totals 13 residues. Trimming took 5 bases from V and 5 from J, leaving 12 bases between them. The CDR3 sequence: CASSRGVGETQYF. As DNA, the CDR3 is TGTGCCAGCAGTAGGGGCGTGGGGGAGACCCAGTACTTC.

This clonotype has a handful of counts. This chain links TRBV27 with TRBJ1-1; TRBD1 might be the D (5 bases). Trimming left V 5 bases short and J 5 bases short, with 15 bases between. The CDR3 runs to 14 residues. Germline values: CDR1 MNHEY, CDR2 SMNVEV (reference sequence). CDR3 bases: TGTGCCAGCAGTCCCTATCGGGGGGGAACTGAAGCTTTCTTT. It yields the protein CASSPYRGGTEAFF.

The chain links TRBV11-2 to TRBJ2-4; D is possibly TRBD1 or TRBD2 (6 bases each). Trimming took 7 bases from V and 8 from J, leaving 15 bases between them. The V gene's germline CDR1 is SGHAT and CDR2 FQNNGV. The CDR3 sequence is 13 residues long. CDR3 nucleotides: TGTGCCAGCATAGGGGGGCATTCCGACATTCAGTACTTC. This gives the protein CASIGGHSDIQYF.

The CDR3 reads CAISDDFSPLHF. For the CDR3, the DNA is TGTGCCATCAGTGACGATTTTTCACCCCTCCACTTT. The chain couples TRBV10-3 to TRBJ1-6; D ambiguous. The CDR3 runs to 12 residues. Germline CDR1 ENHRY, CDR2 SYGVKD. Deletions cut 3 bases from V and 9 bases from J, with 6 bases between.